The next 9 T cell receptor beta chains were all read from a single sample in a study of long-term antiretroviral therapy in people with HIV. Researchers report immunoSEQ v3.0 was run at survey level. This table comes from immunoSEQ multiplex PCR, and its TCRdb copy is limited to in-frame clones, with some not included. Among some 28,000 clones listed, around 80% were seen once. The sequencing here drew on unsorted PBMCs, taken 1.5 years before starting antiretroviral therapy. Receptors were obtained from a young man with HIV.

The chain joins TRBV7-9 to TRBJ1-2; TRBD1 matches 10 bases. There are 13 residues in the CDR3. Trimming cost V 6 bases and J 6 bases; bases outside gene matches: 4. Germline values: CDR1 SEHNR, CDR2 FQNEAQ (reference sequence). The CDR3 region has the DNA TGTGCCAGCAGGTCAGGACAGGGGGATGGCTACACCTTC. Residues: CASRSGQGDGYTF.

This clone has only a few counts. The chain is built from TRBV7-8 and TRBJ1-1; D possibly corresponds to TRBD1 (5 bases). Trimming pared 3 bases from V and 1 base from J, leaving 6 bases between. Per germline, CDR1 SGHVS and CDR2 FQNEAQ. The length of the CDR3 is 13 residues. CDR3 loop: CASSFGGNTEAFF. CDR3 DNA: TGTGCCAGCAGCTTCGGGGGGAACACTGAAGCTTTCTTT. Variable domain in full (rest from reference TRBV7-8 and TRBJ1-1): GAGVSQSPRYKVAKRGQDVALRCDPISGHVSLFWYQQALGQGPEFLTYFQNEAQLDKSGLPSDRFFAERPEGSVSTLKIQRTQQEDSAVYLCASSFGGNTEAFFGQGTRLTVV.

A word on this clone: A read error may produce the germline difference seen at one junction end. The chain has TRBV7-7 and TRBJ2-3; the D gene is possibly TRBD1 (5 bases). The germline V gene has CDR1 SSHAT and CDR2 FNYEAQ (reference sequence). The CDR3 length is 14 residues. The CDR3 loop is CASSLGAITDTQYF. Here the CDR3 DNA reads TGTGCTAGCAGCTTAGGGGCTATCACAGATACGCAGTATTTT.

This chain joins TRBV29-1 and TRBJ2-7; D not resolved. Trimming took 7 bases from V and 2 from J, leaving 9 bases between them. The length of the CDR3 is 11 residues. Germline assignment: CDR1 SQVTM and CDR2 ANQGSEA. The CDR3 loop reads CSGGVTYEQYF. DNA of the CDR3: TGCAGCGGCGGAGTAACCTACGAGCAGTACTTC.

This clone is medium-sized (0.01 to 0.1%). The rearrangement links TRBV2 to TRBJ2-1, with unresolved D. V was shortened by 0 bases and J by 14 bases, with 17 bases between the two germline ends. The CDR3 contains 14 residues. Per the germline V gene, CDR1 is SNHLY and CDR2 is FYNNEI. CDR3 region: CASSEAAVLETEFF. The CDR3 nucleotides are TGTGCCAGCAGTGAAGCAGCCGTACTCGAAACGGAGTTCTTC.

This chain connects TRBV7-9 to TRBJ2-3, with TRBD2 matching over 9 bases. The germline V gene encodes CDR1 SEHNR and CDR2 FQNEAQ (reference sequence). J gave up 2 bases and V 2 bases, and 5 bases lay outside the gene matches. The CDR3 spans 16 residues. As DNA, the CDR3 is TGTGCCAGCAGCTTATTGCGGGGGGGCCCCACAGATACGCAGTATTTT. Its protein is CASSLLRGGPTDTQYF.

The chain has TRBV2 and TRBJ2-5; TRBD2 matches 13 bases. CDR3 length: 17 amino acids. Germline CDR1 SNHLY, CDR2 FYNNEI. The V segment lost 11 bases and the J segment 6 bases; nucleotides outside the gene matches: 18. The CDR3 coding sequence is TGTGCCTCCATCTTACCGGGACTAGCGGGACGGGGCAAGACCCAGTACTTC. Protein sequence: CASILPGLAGRGKTQYF.

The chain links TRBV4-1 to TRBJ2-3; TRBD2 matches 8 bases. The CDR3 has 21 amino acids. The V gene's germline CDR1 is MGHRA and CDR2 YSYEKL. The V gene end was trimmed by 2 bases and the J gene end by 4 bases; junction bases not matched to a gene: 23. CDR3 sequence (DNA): TGCGCCAGCAGCCAAATAATTAACGTTGCCCTACGCGGGAGGATGGCAGATACGCAGTATTTT. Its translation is CASSQIINVALRGRMADTQYF.

The chain's CDR3 is CASSQVLHLDSGSYEQYF. CDR3 coding DNA: TGCGCCAGCAGCCAAGTTTTACATTTGGACAGCGGCTCCTACGAGCAGTACTTC. The chain recombines TRBV4-3 with TRBJ2-7; possible D gene TRBD1, 6 bases. V lost 1 base to trimming and J lost 0 bases, with 19 bases between them. The germline CDR1 and CDR2 sequences are LGHNA and YSLEER. This CDR3 has 18 amino acids.